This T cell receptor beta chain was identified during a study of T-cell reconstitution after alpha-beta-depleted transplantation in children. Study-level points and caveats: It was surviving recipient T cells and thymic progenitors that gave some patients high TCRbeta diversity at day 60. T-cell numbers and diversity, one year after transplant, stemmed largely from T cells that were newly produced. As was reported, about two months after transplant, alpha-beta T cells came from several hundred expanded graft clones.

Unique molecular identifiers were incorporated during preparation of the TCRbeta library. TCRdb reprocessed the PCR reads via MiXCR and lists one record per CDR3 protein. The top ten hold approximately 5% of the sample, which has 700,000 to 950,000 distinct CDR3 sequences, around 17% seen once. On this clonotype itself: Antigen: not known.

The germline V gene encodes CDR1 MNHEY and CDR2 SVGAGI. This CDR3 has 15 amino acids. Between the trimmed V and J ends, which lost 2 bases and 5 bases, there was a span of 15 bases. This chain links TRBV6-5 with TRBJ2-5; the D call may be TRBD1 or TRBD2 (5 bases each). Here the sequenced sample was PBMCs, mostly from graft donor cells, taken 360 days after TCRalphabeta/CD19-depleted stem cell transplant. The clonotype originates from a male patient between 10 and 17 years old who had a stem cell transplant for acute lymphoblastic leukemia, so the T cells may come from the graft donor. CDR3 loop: CASSYGRGASETQYF. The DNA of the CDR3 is TGTGCCAGCAGTTACGGCCGGGGCGCATCTGAGACCCAGTACTTC.